Given below is one TCR beta chain in context. These data originate in a study of blood T cell repertoires in COVID-19. Overall study: Donors in the United States, Italy and Spain gave samples during acute or convalescent COVID-19.

The CDR3 is made up of 15 amino acids. Germline V gives CDR1 MDHEN, CDR2 SYDVKM. Trimming stripped 4 bases from V and 0 bases from J, with 10 bases between. This table comes from immunoSEQ multiplex PCR, and its TCRdb copy is limited to in-frame clones, with some not included. The data hold some 120,000 clones, with more than 70% observed a single time. The chain has TRBV28 and TRBJ1-3, with a tentative D call TRBD1 (5 bases). Material for sequencing was peripheral blood. This TCR derives from an older man with acute or convalescent COVID-19. The CDR3 sequence is CASSWAGVSGNTIYF. CDR3 nucleotides: TGTGCCAGCAGTTGGGCGGGGGTCTCTGGAAACACCATATATTTT.